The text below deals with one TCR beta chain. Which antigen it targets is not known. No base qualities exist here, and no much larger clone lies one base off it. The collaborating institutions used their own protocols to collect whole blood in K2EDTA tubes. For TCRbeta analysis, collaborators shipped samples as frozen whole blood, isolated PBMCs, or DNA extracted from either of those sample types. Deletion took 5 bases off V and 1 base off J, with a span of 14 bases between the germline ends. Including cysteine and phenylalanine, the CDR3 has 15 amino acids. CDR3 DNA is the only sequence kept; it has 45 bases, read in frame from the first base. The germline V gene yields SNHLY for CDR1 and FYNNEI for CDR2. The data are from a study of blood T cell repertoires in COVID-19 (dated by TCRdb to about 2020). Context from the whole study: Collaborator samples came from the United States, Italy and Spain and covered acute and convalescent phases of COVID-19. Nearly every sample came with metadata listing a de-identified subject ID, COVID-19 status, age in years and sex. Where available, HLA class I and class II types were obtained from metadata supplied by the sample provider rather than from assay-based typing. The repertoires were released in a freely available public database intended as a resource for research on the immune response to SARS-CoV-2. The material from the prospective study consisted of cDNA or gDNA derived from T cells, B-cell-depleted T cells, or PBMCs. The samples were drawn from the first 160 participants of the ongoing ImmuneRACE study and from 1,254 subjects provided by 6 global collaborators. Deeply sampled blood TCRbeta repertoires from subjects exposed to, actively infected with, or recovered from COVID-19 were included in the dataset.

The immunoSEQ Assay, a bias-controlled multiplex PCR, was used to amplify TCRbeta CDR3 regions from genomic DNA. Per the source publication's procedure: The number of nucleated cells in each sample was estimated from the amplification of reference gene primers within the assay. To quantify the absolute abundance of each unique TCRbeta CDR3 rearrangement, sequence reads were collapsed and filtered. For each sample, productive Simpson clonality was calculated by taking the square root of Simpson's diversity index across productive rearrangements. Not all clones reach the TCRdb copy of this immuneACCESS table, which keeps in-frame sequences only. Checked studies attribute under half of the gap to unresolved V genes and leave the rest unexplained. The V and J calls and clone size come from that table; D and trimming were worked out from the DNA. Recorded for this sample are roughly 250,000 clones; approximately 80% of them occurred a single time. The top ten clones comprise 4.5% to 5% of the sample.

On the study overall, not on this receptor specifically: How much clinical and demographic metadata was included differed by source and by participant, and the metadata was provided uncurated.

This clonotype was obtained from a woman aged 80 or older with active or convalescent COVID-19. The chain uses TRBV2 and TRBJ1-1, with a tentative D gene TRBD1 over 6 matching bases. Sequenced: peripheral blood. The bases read TGTGCCAGCAGTACGACCGGGACACCGAACACTGAAGCTTTCTTT. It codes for CASSTTGTPNTEAFF.